These 29 T cell receptor beta chains were sequenced from one sample in a study of blood T cell repertoires in COVID-19. The method was immunoSEQ multiplex PCR; TCRdb's version includes in-frame clones alone and lacks a portion of them. The repertoire includes about 230,000 clones, around 83% of them detected once, and roughly 8.6% sits in the top ten. Sequencing used peripheral blood. The receptors were gathered from a man in his forties with active or convalescent COVID-19.

This clone was seen only once. V usage is TRBV5-6 and J usage is TRBJ1-2, with 10 bases aligning to TRBD1. The CDR3 totals 12 residues. Germline-derived CDR1 and CDR2 are SGHDT and YYEEEE. V trimming: 5 bases; J trimming: 8 bases; junction bases outside the gene matches: 3. The CDR3 bases are TGTGCCAGCAGGGGACAGGGGAGAGGCTACACCTTC. Amino acid sequence: CASRGQGRGYTF.

The V and J genes are TRBV5-1 and TRBJ2-7; no definite D call. CDR3 length: 15 amino acids. Germline V gives CDR1 SGHRS, CDR2 YFSETQ. Trimming shortened V by 4 bases and J by 3 bases, and 17 bases separated the two germline ends. This chain's CDR3 is CASSIEIGSNYEQYF. The CDR3 DNA sequence: TGCGCCAGCAGCATTGAAATTGGCTCCAACTACGAGCAGTACTTC.

V usage is TRBV6-5 and J usage is TRBJ1-1; D remains ambiguous. The CDR3 loop spans 13 amino acids. The germline V gene encodes CDR1 MNHEY and CDR2 SVGAGI. Trimming took 6 bases from V and 1 from J, leaving 9 bases between them. CDR3 region: CASSRLGNTEAFF. CDR3 nucleotide sequence: TGTGCCAGCAGCAGGTTGGGGAACACTGAAGCTTTCTTT.

The CDR3 here is CASSVVSRAESGELFF. CDR3 sequence (DNA): TGTGCCAGCAGCGTAGTGAGCAGGGCTGAGTCCGGGGAGCTGTTTTTT. This chain uses TRBV9 with TRBJ2-2, with D perhaps matching TRBD1 (5 bases). Trimming removed 0 bases from V and 6 bases from J, with 15 bases in between. This CDR3 has 16 amino acids. CDR1 is SGDLS, CDR2 YYNGEE, per germline.

J is TRBJ2-3 and V is TRBV9, with D possibly matching TRBD2 (6 bases). V lost 0 bases and J 8 bases, leaving 10 bases between the germline ends. The CDR3 consists of 13 residues. Germline V lookup: CDR1 SGDLS, CDR2 YYNGEE. The CDR3 region is CASSVDMEGTQYF. CDR3 bases: TGTGCCAGCAGCGTAGACATGGAGGGTACGCAGTATTTT.

The J gene is TRBJ2-7, the V gene TRBV5-6; D unresolved. The CDR3 contains 12 residues. The V and J ends lost 7 bases and 2 bases respectively, with 10 bases between them. Germline CDR1 SGHDT, CDR2 YYEEEE. Here the CDR3 reads CASPRSTYEQYF. The CDR3 DNA reads TGTGCCAGCCCGCGAAGCACCTACGAGCAGTACTTC.

This clone was counted once. The chain is built from TRBV6-1 and TRBJ1-6, with a possible D match to TRBD1 (6 bases). Germline CDR1 MNHNS, CDR2 SASEGT. Trimming removed 2 bases from V and 6 bases from J, with 14 bases in between. This CDR3 contains 16 residues. The CDR3 nucleotides read TGTGCCAGCAGTGAAAAAGGGACATATGGTAATTCACCCCTCCACTTT. Amino acid sequence: CASSEKGTYGNSPLHF.

This chain links TRBV27 with TRBJ2-2; possibly TRBD2 for D (7 bases). The CDR3 consists of 18 residues. In germline, CDR1 is MNHEY, CDR2 SMNVEV (reference sequence). Trimming left V 0 bases short and J 3 bases short, with 17 bases between. The CDR3 DNA reads TGTGCCAGCAGTTTATCGGGGGCTGGGGGGGCTGACACCGGGGAGCTGTTTTTT. Its translation: CASSLSGAGGADTGELFF.

V and J are TRBV18 and TRBJ2-2, with a weak D call TRBD2 (6 bases). The germline gives CDR1 KGHSH, CDR2 LQKENI. The CDR3 spans 14 residues. V shed 1 base and J shed 5 bases, with 8 bases lying between them. CDR3 residues: CASSPRAGTGELFF. As DNA, the CDR3 is TGTGCCAGCTCACCACGCGCGGGAACCGGGGAGCTGTTTTTT. The whole variable domain, filled in from reference TRBV18 and TRBJ2-2, reads NAGVMQNPRHLVRRRGQEARLRCSPMKGHSHVYWYRQLPEEGLKFMVYLQKENIIDESGMPKERFSAEFPKEGPSILRIQQVVRGDSAAYFCASSPRAGTGELFFGEGSRLTVL.

The chain has TRBV5-8 and TRBJ2-5, with D perhaps TRBD1 (6 bases). The germline gives CDR1 SGHTS, CDR2 YDEGEE. Trimming took off 2 bases at V and 5 bases at J, with 10 bases between the two ends. The CDR3 runs to 13 residues. This CDR3 is CASSLQGYETQYF. The CDR3 DNA sequence: TGTGCCAGCAGCTTACAGGGTTACGAGACCCAGTACTTC.

This CDR3 is CASSWGTDGNTIYF. In DNA, the CDR3 is TGTGCCAGCAGCTGGGGGACAGATGGAAACACCATATATTTT. This chain uses TRBV5-5 with TRBJ1-3; 7 positions agree with TRBD1. V lost 3 bases to trimming and J lost 3 bases; unmatched junction nucleotides: 3. The germline gives CDR1 SGHKS, CDR2 YYEKEE (reference sequence). The CDR3 totals 14 residues. Supplemented by reference TRBV5-5 and TRBJ1-3, the full variable domain reads DAGVTQSPTHLIKTRGQQVTLRCSPISGHKSVSWYQQVLGQGPQFIFQYYEKEERGRGNFPDRFSARQFPNYSSELNVNALLLGDSALYLCASSWGTDGNTIYFGEGSWLTVV.

V is TRBV6-2 or TRBV6-3 and J is TRBJ1-2, with 9 bases matching TRBD1. The germline CDR1 and CDR2 sequences are MNHEY and SVGEGT. With V trimmed by 6 bases and J by 7 bases, 6 bases remained unmatched. This CDR3 is 13 amino acids long. The CDR3 spells CASSETGGIGYTF. CDR3 DNA sequence: TGTGCCAGCAGCGAAACAGGGGGCATTGGCTACACCTTC.

This clone showed up just a few times. The chain has TRBV6-5 and TRBJ1-6, with unresolved D. This CDR3 spans 12 amino acids. The V end lost 8 bases, the J end lost 7 bases, and 9 bases lay between the germline ends. Germline assignment: CDR1 MNHEY and CDR2 SVGAGI. The CDR3 loop is CASHQFNSPLHF. The CDR3 DNA is TGTGCCAGCCACCAGTTCAATTCACCCCTCCACTTT.

This clone has a handful of counts. The chain combines TRBV2 with TRBJ1-2; 10 bases match TRBD1. The junction had 6 bases not matched to a gene; V was cut back by 6 bases and J by 5 bases. Germline V gene sequence: CDR1 SNHLY, CDR2 FYNNEI. The CDR3 runs 14 residues. CDR3 in DNA: TGTGCCAGCAGACCCCGGGACAGGGGATATGGCTACACCTTC. Translated: CASRPRDRGYGYTF. Combining the CDR3 with reference TRBV2 and TRBJ1-2 gives the whole variable domain EPEVTQTPSHQVTQMGQEVILRCVPISNHLYFYWYRQILGQKVEFLVSFYNNEISEKSEIFDDQFSVERPDGSNFTLKIRSTKLEDSAMYFCASRPRDRGYGYTFGSGTRLTVV.

The chain carries TRBV14 and TRBJ1-2; D gene unclear. CDR1 and CDR2 (germline): SGHDN, FVKESK. Trimming cost V 1 base and J 4 bases, with 10 bases left between them. The CDR3 totals 14 residues. The CDR3 here is CASSQGEGSYGYTF. Written as DNA, the CDR3 is TGTGCCAGCAGCCAAGGGGAGGGATCCTATGGCTACACCTTC.

The chain couples TRBV30 to TRBJ1-2; unclear D gene. Trimming removed 0 bases from V and 8 bases from J, with 16 bases in between. Germline CDR1 and CDR2: GTSNPN and SVGIG (reference sequence). The CDR3 sequence is 14 residues long. CDR3 region: CAWSVRRAEGGYTF. CDR3 in DNA: TGTGCCTGGAGTGTACGGAGGGCCGAAGGGGGCTACACCTTC.

The chain is built from TRBV27 and TRBJ2-2; 9 nucleotides line up with TRBD2. The CDR3 extends over 16 amino acids. The J segment lost 2 bases and the V segment lost 7 bases, leaving 8 bases of the junction unmatched. The V gene's germline CDR1 is MNHEY and CDR2 SMNVEV (reference sequence). The chain's CDR3 is CASKRRLAENTGELFF. DNA for the CDR3: TGTGCCAGCAAGAGAAGACTAGCGGAAAACACCGGGGAGCTGTTTTTT.

The rearrangement uses TRBV5-4 and TRBJ1-1, with TRBD1 identical over 9 bases. Germline V CDR1 and CDR2: SGHNT, YYREEE (reference sequence). There are 15 residues in the CDR3. J gave up 1 base and V 4 bases, and 5 bases lay outside the gene matches. In nucleotides, the CDR3 is TGTGCCAGCAGCCGATCGGGACAGGGGAACACTGAAGCTTTCTTT. Translated: CASSRSGQGNTEAFF.

The genes are TRBV2 and TRBJ2-4, with no clear D. CDR1 and CDR2 (germline): SNHLY, FYNNEI. V dropped 3 bases and J dropped 0 bases, with 9 bases sitting between them. The CDR3 has 15 residues. In DNA, the CDR3 is TGTGCCAGCAGTGACACCGCGCTAGCCAAAAACATTCAGTACTTC. Encoded protein: CASSDTALAKNIQYF.

The V and J genes are TRBV5-3 and TRBJ2-6; tentatively, D is TRBD1 (6 bases). Being an ORF, TRBV5-3 has a function that is uncertain. Trimming took off 6 bases at V and 9 bases at J, with 31 bases between the two ends. The CDR3 spans 19 residues. In DNA form, the CDR3 reads TGTGCCAGAATGCCCGCGGTGGGTGTTCGTGACAGGCTTGACAACGTCCTGACTTTC. It is translated as CARMPAVGVRDRLDNVLTF.

The chain combines TRBV20-1 with TRBJ2-1; a weak D match, TRBD2 (6 bases). The CDR3 has 13 amino acids. CDR1 and CDR2 (germline): DFQATT, SNEGSKA (reference sequence). Trimming took off 3 bases at V and 9 bases at J, with 15 bases between the two ends. This chain's CDR3 is CSASSSVGSEQFF. The DNA for the CDR3 is TGCAGTGCTAGTTCTAGCGTGGGTAGTGAGCAGTTCTTC.

The chain employs TRBV7-9 and TRBJ1-1; D unclear. Trimming took off 5 bases at V and 4 bases at J, with 11 bases between the two ends. This CDR3 region has 13 residues. The germline V gene has CDR1 SEHNR and CDR2 FQNEAQ (reference sequence). The CDR3 spells CASSLRASTEAFF. The CDR3 bases are TGTGCCAGCAGCCTGAGGGCGAGCACTGAAGCTTTCTTT.

The chain carries TRBV7-9 and TRBJ2-2; D may be TRBD2 (6 bases). CDR1 and CDR2 (germline): SEHNR, FQNEAQ (reference sequence). V was clipped by 5 bases and J by 1 base, with 8 bases between them. The CDR3 is made up of 14 amino acids. CDR3 sequence (DNA): TGTGCCAGCAGCCGGGACTTGAACACCGGGGAGCTGTTTTTT. Translated: CASSRDLNTGELFF. Supplemented by reference TRBV7-9 and TRBJ2-2, the full variable domain reads DTGVSQNPRHKITKRGQNVTFRCDPISEHNRLYWYRQTLGQGPEFLTYFQNEAQLEKSRLLSDRFSAERPKGSFSTLEIQRTEQGDSAMYLCASSRDLNTGELFFGEGSRLTVL.

The gene calls are TRBV13 and TRBJ2-3; 8 bases map to TRBD1. Germline CDR1 PRHDT, CDR2 FYEKMQ (reference sequence). The CDR3 length is 16 residues. V gave up 5 bases and J gave up 8 bases; unmatched junction bases: 15. The CDR3 DNA follows: TGTGCCAGCAGCCCGCCTGGGACAGGCCGGTCTGGTACGCAGTATTTT. Translating gives CASSPPGTGRSGTQYF.

J is TRBJ1-4 and V is TRBV28, with a tentative D call TRBD1 (5 bases). Per germline, CDR1 MDHEN and CDR2 SYDVKM. V was clipped by 5 bases and J by 6 bases, with 16 bases between them. This CDR3 has 15 amino acids. DNA of the CDR3: TGTGCCAGCAGTCCCGGGTCCTCGGGGGATGAAAAACTGTTTTTT. Protein: CASSPGSSGDEKLFF.

The chain has TRBV19 and TRBJ1-2; D is unresolved. Germline CDR1 and CDR2: LNHDA and SQIVND (reference sequence). This CDR3 is 12 amino acids long. V shed 3 bases and J shed 3 bases, with 5 bases lying between them. This chain's CDR3 is CASSIQYYGYTF. The CDR3 nucleotides read TGTGCCAGTAGTATCCAATACTATGGCTACACCTTC.

The chain is built from TRBV9 and TRBJ2-3; 7 positions agree with TRBD2. The germline gives CDR1 SGDLS, CDR2 YYNGEE. V lost 0 bases and J lost 6; bases outside the gene matches: 1. The CDR3 is made up of 13 amino acids. CDR3 bases: TGTGCCAGCAGCGTAGCGGGAGGCGATACGCAGTATTTT. It yields the protein CASSVAGGDTQYF.

The CDR3 loop is CASRDRGDHEQYF. The CDR3 DNA sequence: TGTGCCAGCCGGGACAGGGGCGACCACGAGCAGTACTTC. The chain has TRBV19 and TRBJ2-7; 10 nucleotides align to TRBD1. The CDR3 has 13 residues. CDR1 LNHDA and CDR2 SQIVND come from the germline V gene (reference sequence). V shed 9 bases, J shed 5 bases, and the junction held 7 bases outside the gene matches.

The gene calls are TRBV5-1 and TRBJ2-5, with D perhaps matching TRBD2 (7 bases). Looked up from germline, CDR1 is SGHRS and CDR2 is YFSETQ. V lost 0 bases and J lost 1, with 22 bases in between. The CDR3 has 19 amino acids. CDR3 protein: CASSLVGSRSRGGQETQYF. DNA for the CDR3: TGCGCCAGCAGCTTGGTCGGCAGCCGCTCGAGGGGGGGCCAAGAGACCCAGTACTTC.